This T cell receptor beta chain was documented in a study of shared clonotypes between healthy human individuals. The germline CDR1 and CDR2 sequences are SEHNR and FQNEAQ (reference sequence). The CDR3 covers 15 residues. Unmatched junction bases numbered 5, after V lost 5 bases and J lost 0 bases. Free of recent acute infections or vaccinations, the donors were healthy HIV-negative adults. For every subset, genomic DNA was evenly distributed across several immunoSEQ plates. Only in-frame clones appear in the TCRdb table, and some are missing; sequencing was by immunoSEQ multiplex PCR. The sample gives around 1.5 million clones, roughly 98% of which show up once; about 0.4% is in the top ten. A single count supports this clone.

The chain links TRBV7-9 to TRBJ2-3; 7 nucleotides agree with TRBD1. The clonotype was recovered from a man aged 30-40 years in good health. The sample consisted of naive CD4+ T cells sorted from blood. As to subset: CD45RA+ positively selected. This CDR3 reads CASSPGGRSTDTQYF. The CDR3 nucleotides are TGTGCCAGCAGCCCAGGGGGACGAAGCACAGATACGCAGTATTTT.